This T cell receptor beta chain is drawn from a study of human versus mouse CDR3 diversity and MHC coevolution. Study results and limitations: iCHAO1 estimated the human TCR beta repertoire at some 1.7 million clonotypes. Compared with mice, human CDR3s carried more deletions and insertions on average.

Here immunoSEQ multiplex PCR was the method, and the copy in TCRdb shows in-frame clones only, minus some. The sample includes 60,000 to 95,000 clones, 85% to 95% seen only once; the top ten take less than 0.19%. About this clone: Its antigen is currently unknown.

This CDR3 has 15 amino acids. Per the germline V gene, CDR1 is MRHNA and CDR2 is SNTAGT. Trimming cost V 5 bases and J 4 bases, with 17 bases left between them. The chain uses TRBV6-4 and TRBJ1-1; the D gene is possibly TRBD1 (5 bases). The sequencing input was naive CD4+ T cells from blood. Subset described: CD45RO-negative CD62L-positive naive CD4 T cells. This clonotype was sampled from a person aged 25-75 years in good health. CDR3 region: CASSSPDTVATEAFF. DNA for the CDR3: TGTGCCAGCAGTTCACCGGACACGGTAGCCACTGAAGCTTTCTTT.